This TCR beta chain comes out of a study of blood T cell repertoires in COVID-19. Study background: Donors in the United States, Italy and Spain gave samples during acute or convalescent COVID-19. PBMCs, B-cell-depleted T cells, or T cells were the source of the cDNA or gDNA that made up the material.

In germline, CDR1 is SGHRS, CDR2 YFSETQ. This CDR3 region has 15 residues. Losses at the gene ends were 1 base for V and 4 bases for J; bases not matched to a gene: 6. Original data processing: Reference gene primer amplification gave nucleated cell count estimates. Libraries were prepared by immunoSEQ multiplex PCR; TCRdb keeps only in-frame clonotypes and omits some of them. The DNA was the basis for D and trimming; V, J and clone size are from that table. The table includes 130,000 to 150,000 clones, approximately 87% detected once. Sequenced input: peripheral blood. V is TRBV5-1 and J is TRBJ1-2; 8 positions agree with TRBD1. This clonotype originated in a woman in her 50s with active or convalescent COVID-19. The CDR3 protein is CASSLLGTGTYGYTF. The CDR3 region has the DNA TGCGCCAGCAGCTTGTTGGGGACAGGCACCTATGGCTACACCTTC.